These 9 T cell receptor beta chains share one sample of origin, sequenced in a study of T cells in Graves' hyperthyroidism and ophthalmopathy. Amplification yielded TCR beta CDR3 regions, with RNA transcripts as the source. The HTBI primer set was used in a first-round RT-PCR of the TCR CDR3. TCRdb recomputed calls from the multiplex PCR reads with MiXCR, one row per CDR3 protein. The sample shows more than 250,000 distinct CDR3 sequences, around 15% of them seen only once. Sequencing used blood. These receptors all come from a woman aged 45-65 years with Graves' hyperthyroidism that later progressed to Graves' ophthalmopathy.

About this clonotype: A much more abundant neighbour one base away suggests this may be a read error. The chain carries TRBV6-5 and TRBJ2-1; 7 bases agree with TRBD1. Trimming cost V 0 bases and J 6 bases; bases outside gene matches: 8. Germline values: CDR1 MNHEY, CDR2 SVGAGI. The CDR3 has 16 amino acids. The CDR3: CASSYSGTEGPNEQFF. The CDR3 DNA reads as TGTGCCAGCAGTTACTCGGGGACAGAAGGTCCCAATGAGCAGTTCTTC.

This clonotype was seen repeatedly, ten times or more. Here the CDR3 DNA reads TGTGCCACCAGCAGAGATGTCGGGGGGCAGGGCTACACCTTC. This translates into CATSRDVGGQGYTF. The rearrangement joins TRBV15 to TRBJ1-2, with a tentative D call TRBD1 (6 bases). CDR3 length: 14 amino acids. The V and J ends lost 0 bases and 8 bases respectively, with 13 bases between them. Per the germline V gene, CDR1 is LNHNV and CDR2 is YYDKDF (reference sequence).

This clonotype was seen many times. The V and J genes are TRBV6-1 and TRBJ1-2; no reliable D call. This CDR3 region has 13 residues. Per the germline V gene, CDR1 is MNHNS and CDR2 is SASEGT. Between the trimmed V and J ends, which lost 4 bases and 7 bases, there was a span of 13 bases. The CDR3 sequence: CASSAVAGVGYTF. DNA for the CDR3: TGTGCCAGCAGTGCCGTGGCGGGTGTTGGCTACACCTTC.

This clonotype showed up many times. This rearrangement joins TRBV2 to TRBJ2-4; D is unresolved. This CDR3 spans 11 amino acids. The V end lost 3 bases, the J end lost 8 bases, and 5 bases lay between the germline ends. Germline lookup yields CDR1 SNHLY and CDR2 FYNNEI. This CDR3 is CASSDGDIQYF. The CDR3 DNA sequence: TGTGCCAGCAGTGATGGGGACATTCAGTACTTC.

In this sample, this clonotype turned up many times. This rearrangement joins TRBV6-1 to TRBJ1-5; 7 nucleotides agree with TRBD1. Losses at the gene ends were 6 bases for V and 8 bases for J; bases not matched to a gene: 1. The germline gives CDR1 MNHNS, CDR2 SASEGT. The CDR3 length is 11 residues. CDR3: CASSQGEPQHF. In nucleotides, the CDR3 is TGTGCCAGCAGCCAGGGGGAGCCCCAGCATTTT.

The CDR3 sequence: CASSHEQGSDTEAFF. CDR3 nucleotide sequence: TGCGCCAGCAGCCACGAACAGGGATCGGACACTGAAGCTTTCTTT. This chain connects TRBV4-1 to TRBJ1-1; the D gene is possibly TRBD1 (6 bases). The V end was cut by 3 bases, the J end by 3 bases, with 14 bases between. In germline, CDR1 is MGHRA, CDR2 YSYEKL. This CDR3 is 15 amino acids long.

The sample holds many counts of this clonotype. CDR3 coding DNA: TGCAGCGTTGCTGGGCTAGCGGGAGATCAGGAGACCCAGTACTTC. Protein: CSVAGLAGDQETQYF. The chain joins TRBV29-1 to TRBJ2-5; TRBD2 matches 10 bases. With 4 bases clipped from V and 5 bases from J, the junction kept 10 bases outside the gene matches. The CDR3 totals 15 residues. Germline V gene lookup returns CDR1 SQVTM and CDR2 ANQGSEA.

Concerning this clonotype itself: A much larger clonotype is one base distant, so this may be a read error. The chain couples TRBV2 to TRBJ1-1, with D maybe TRBD1 (5 bases). The CDR3 loop spans 13 amino acids. Germline CDR1 SNHLY, CDR2 FYNNEI. The CDR3 DNA is TGTGCCGGCAGTGGGGCAGACCGGTTTGAAGCTTTCTTT. Translated: CAGSGADRFEAFF.

This clonotype was detected only a few times. V usage is TRBV7-9 and J usage is TRBJ2-1; D gene unclear. Germline CDR1 SEHNR, CDR2 FQNEAQ (reference sequence). With 5 bases removed from V and 9 bases from J, the gap between germline ends came to 14 bases. This CDR3 contains 13 residues. DNA of the CDR3: TGTGCCAGCAGCGCCAGAAGAGCGTTTGAGCAGTTCTTC. Translated, it gives CASSARRAFEQFF.